A selection of T cell receptor beta chains follows, all from one sample in a study of shared clonotypes between healthy human individuals. The method was immunoSEQ multiplex PCR; TCRdb's version includes in-frame clones alone and lacks a portion of them. Found here are a few million clones, just over 90% of them singletons; the top ten hold 0.39%. Sequenced input: naive CD4+ T cells from PBMCs. These receptors all stem from a man aged 18 to 30 in good health. Some clones in this sample may be carry-over from other donors' samples. Each CDR3 is given with its conserved first and last residue. The order of the fields is CDR3 protein, CDR3 DNA, clone size, J gene, D gene, V gene. The D gene is left open where the match is weak. Where a row states a size, it is once, few, many or the class of an expanded clone; other rows omit it.

CDR3: CASSLVTANNEKLFF
DNA: TGTGCCAGCAGTTTAGTGACAGCCAATAATGAAAAACTGTTTTTT
size: -
J: TRBJ1-4
D: -
V: TRBV28

CDR3: CASSFAGGTSRYTF
DNA: TGTGCCAGCAGCTTTGCAGGGGGTACCTCCCGCTACACCTTC
size: -
J: TRBJ1-2
D: TRBD1
V: TRBV5-4

CDR3: CASRNRGLDTQYF
DNA: TGTGCCAGCAGAAACAGGGGGCTAGATACGCAGTATTTT
size: -
J: TRBJ2-3
D: TRBD1
V: TRBV28

CDR3: CASSDGHTGELFF
DNA: TGTGCCAGCAGTGATGGCCACACCGGGGAGCTGTTTTTT
size: few
J: TRBJ2-2
D: -
V: TRBV6-1

CDR3: CSAGRQNGYTF
DNA: TGCAGTGCTGGAAGACAGAATGGCTACACCTTC
size: once
J: TRBJ1-2
D: -
V: TRBV20-1

CDR3: CASSGGTGPSYEQYF
DNA: TGCGCCAGCAGCGGAGGGACAGGACCTTCCTACGAGCAGTACTTC
size: -
J: TRBJ2-7
D: TRBD1
V: TRBV5-1

CDR3: CASMPTGGVTEAFF
DNA: TGCGCCAGCATGCCGACAGGGGGTGTGACTGAAGCTTTCTTT
size: few
J: TRBJ1-1
D: TRBD1
V: TRBV10-2

CDR3: CASSQEPGRGEKLFF
DNA: TGCGCCAGCAGCCAAGAACCAGGGAGAGGTGAAAAACTGTTTTTT
size: -
J: TRBJ1-4
D: -
V: TRBV4-3

CDR3: CASSLDSNYGYTF
DNA: TGTGCCAGCAGCTTAGACTCTAACTATGGCTACACCTTC
size: -
J: TRBJ1-2
D: -
V: TRBV7-8

CDR3: CAHSSPNSYEQYF
DNA: TGTGCCCATAGCTCGCCCAACAGCTACGAGCAGTACTTC
size: -
J: TRBJ2-7
D: -
V: TRBV30

CDR3: CASSAGRGAEAFF
DNA: TGTGCCAGCAGCGCCGGTCGAGGTGCGGAAGCTTTCTTT
size: -
J: TRBJ1-1
D: -
V: TRBV2

CDR3: CASSFRDIFEAFF
DNA: TGTGCCAGCAGTTTCAGGGATATCTTTGAAGCTTTCTTT
size: -
J: TRBJ1-1
D: -
V: TRBV28

CDR3: CASSYLGNRVGTEAFF
DNA: TGTGCCAGCAGTTATCTCGGGAACAGGGTCGGCACTGAAGCTTTCTTT
size: -
J: TRBJ1-1
D: -
V: TRBV6-6

CDR3: CASSVVPRANVLTF
DNA: TGTGCCAGCAGCGTAGTACCCCGCGCCAACGTCCTGACTTTC
size: -
J: TRBJ2-6
D: -
V: TRBV9

CDR3: CAWLPYKAGRRNTEAFF
DNA: TGTGCCTGGCTGCCCTATAAGGCAGGGAGGAGGAACACTGAAGCTTTCTTT
size: once
J: TRBJ1-1
D: -
V: TRBV30

CDR3: CASSFPNSYEQYF
DNA: TGTGCCAGCAGTTTTCCTAACTCCTACGAGCAGTACTTC
size: -
J: TRBJ2-7
D: -
V: TRBV28

CDR3: CASSLGQGPTDTQYF
DNA: TGTGCCAGCAGCTTAGGTCAGGGTCCAACAGATACGCAGTATTTT
size: -
J: TRBJ2-3
D: -
V: TRBV7-6

CDR3: CASTHGGDVDTQYF
DNA: TGTGCCAGTACCCACGGGGGGGATGTTGATACGCAGTATTTT
size: -
J: TRBJ2-3
D: TRBD2
V: TRBV19

CDR3: CASAMEIAGGNEQFF
DNA: TGTGCCAGCGCCATGGAAATAGCGGGAGGCAATGAGCAGTTCTTC
size: -
J: TRBJ2-1
D: TRBD2
V: TRBV7-2

CDR3: CASSPGTVGPTF
DNA: TGTGCCAGCTCACCTGGGACCGTGGGCCCCACCTTC
size: -
J: TRBJ1-2
D: -
V: TRBV18

CDR3: CASSRETGFGTEAFF
DNA: TGCGCCAGCAGCAGGGAAACAGGGTTTGGGACTGAAGCTTTCTTT
size: -
J: TRBJ1-1
D: -
V: TRBV5-1

CDR3: CASSYGATEAFF
DNA: TGTGCCAGCAGTTACGGGGCAACTGAAGCTTTCTTT
size: -
J: TRBJ1-1
D: -
V: TRBV6-6

CDR3: CASSYQGDTEAFF
DNA: TGTGCCAGCAGTTATCAGGGGGACACTGAAGCTTTCTTT
size: few
J: TRBJ1-1
D: TRBD1
V: TRBV6-5

CDR3: CASSLEEGGSYGYTF
DNA: TGCGCCAGCAGCTTGGAGGAAGGGGGGAGCTATGGCTACACCTTC
size: -
J: TRBJ1-2
D: -
V: TRBV5-1

CDR3: CASSLRTSGRTKETQYF
DNA: TGTGCCAGCAGCCTGCGGACTAGCGGGAGAACGAAAGAGACCCAGTACTTC
size: -
J: TRBJ2-5
D: TRBD2
V: TRBV7-2

CDR3: CASSQDLGNTIYF
DNA: TGTGCCAGCAGCCAAGATTTAGGAAACACCATATATTTT
size: -
J: TRBJ1-3
D: -
V: TRBV4-2

CDR3: CAWSRLRGRQFF
DNA: TGTGCCTGGAGTCGCCTCCGGGGGCGGCAGTTCTTC
size: -
J: TRBJ2-1
D: -
V: TRBV30

CDR3: CASSLKGTGANVLTF
DNA: TGTGCCAGCAGCTTAAAAGGAACTGGGGCCAACGTCCTGACTTTC
size: -
J: TRBJ2-6
D: -
V: TRBV7-2